This T cell receptor beta chain is from a study of graft-versus-host responses after intestinal transplantation. About the research overall: Multivisceral, liver-intestinal, or isolated intestinal grafts were transplanted into recipients.

The CDR3 contains 13 residues. Germline values: CDR1 SGHVS, CDR2 FNYEAQ. Trimming pared 2 bases from V and 2 bases from J, leaving 4 bases between. Measured with immunoSEQ multiplex PCR; TCRdb has only the in-frame clones, and not every one. The sample records about 19,000 clones, over 75% being singletons. The origin of this receptor is a human patient who received an intestinal transplant, so some T cells may come from the graft donor. This specimen was PBMCs, taken about 350 days after transplant. J is TRBJ2-1 and V is TRBV7-6; D ambiguous. The CDR3 loop is CASSLPPYNEQFF. The CDR3 nucleotides are TGTGCCAGCAGCTTACCCCCCTACAATGAGCAGTTCTTC. Complete variable domain (other parts from reference TRBV7-6 and TRBJ2-1): GAGVSQSPRYKVTKRGQDVALRCDPISGHVSLYWYRQALGQGPEFLTYFNYEAQQDKSGLPNDRFSAERPEGSISTLTIQRTEQRDSAMYRCASSLPPYNEQFFGPGTRLTVL.